Listed below are T cell receptor beta chains from one sample, sequenced in a study of metastatic and nonmetastatic thyroid tumors. TCRdb re-analyzed the PCR reads using MiXCR. The sample has around 26,000 clones, approximately 20% seen once. Material for sequencing was blood. Every receptor here comes from a female donor with papillary thyroid cancer or a benign thyroid nodule (not recorded which). Some clones in this sample may be carry-over from other donors' samples. The CDR3 runs from the conserved cysteine through the conserved F or W. Size values are once, few and many counts, or a class for expanded clones, and some rows have none.

>.|TRBV11-1
CASSLELAGGGAHEQYF
>many|TRBV9
CASSVEGTTGYTF
>many|TRBV5-4
CASSSPGADIQYF
>.|TRBV11-2
CASSSSRGGADTQYF
>.|TRBV18
CASSPTGYGGSPLHF
>many|TRBV19
CASSNQRQETQYF
>few|TRBV24-1
CATSDVGWSGELFF
>few|TRBV19
CASSITGDRVYGHTF
>medium-sized|TRBV6-2/TRBV6-3
CASSYGLAGTYEQYF
>medium-sized|TRBV12-3/TRBV12-4
CASSYGTGGGHTF
>few|TRBV28
CASSFPTASYEQYF
>many|TRBV2
CASSVNSGGYNEQFF
>many|TRBV12-3/TRBV12-4
CASSSTGTNEKLFF
>medium-sized|TRBV6-1
CASSQGTGRALYEQYF
>many|TRBV10-2
CASSEQMASGGDTQYF
>many|TRBV9
CASSGAGGDQETQYF
>medium-sized|TRBV5-1
CASRLNYEQYF
>medium-sized|TRBV6-1
CASSWSSGRYADTQYF
>many|TRBV10-3
CAISERADDEQFF
>.|TRBV19
CASSFRLAGDFYEQYF
>many|TRBV6-1
CASSELRGETQYF
>many|TRBV20-1
CSAQGAGIKFNEQFF
>medium-sized|TRBV28
CASISSGGSLEQYF
>many|TRBV5-4
CASSLVGGSAPGANVLTF
>few|TRBV6-1
CASSPLTGTGNSPLHF
>.|TRBV6-4
CASSPGPGGTDTQYF
>.|TRBV20-1
CSASGDRDYGYTF
>many|TRBV5-1
CASSFSGSSYEQYF
>many|TRBV5-1
CASSLALADSYEQYF
>many|TRBV6-4
CARPLPAETSKTQYF
>.|TRBV20-1
CSPRTGRMRFF
>medium-sized|TRBV6-2/TRBV6-3
CASRMLQGRTEAFF
>medium-sized|TRBV28
CASTLGGRLAGNTIYF
>few|TRBV6-1
CASRSTGGGYTF
>many|TRBV7-8
CASSSGTGGLNSEQFF
>many|TRBV4-3
CASSQDGGGPHYGYTF
>many|TRBV28
CASSSRRQGPIRGGYTF
>many|TRBV5-1
CASSSGTVLMNTEAFF
>few|TRBV24-1
CATSEGSFSSGANVLTF
>few|TRBV25-1
CASRRTSRSGQQYF
>few|TRBV28
CASSPGLAGELGELFF